The clone carrying this T cell receptor beta chain was observed a few times. What it binds is not known. Trimming shortened V by 3 bases and J by 1 base, and 11 bases separated the two germline ends. Germline CDR1 is SGHKS and CDR2 is YYEKEE (reference sequence). The CDR3 totals 14 residues. PBMCs stemmed from around 10 ml fresh peripheral blood. Researchers took RNA transcripts and amplified the TCR beta CDR3 regions from them. HTBI primers drove first-round RT-PCR of the TCR CDR3. TCRdb re-called the multiplex PCR reads through MiXCR, storing one row per CDR3 protein. Among about 480,000 distinct CDR3 sequences listed, around a fifth were seen once. This sample is drawn from a study of T cells in Graves' hyperthyroidism and ophthalmopathy. At the level of the study: Prior to any treatment, at the point of initial diagnosis, peripheral blood was collected. Study-level points and caveats: Ophthalmopathy could be told apart from stable hyperthyroidism with a 13 V-J model. Model-based prediction identified ophthalmopathy a median around seven months prior to its onset.

The clonotype originates from a woman between 65 and 79 years old with Graves' ophthalmopathy. The material sequenced was blood. The chain employs TRBV5-5 and TRBJ2-7; D unclear. The CDR3 nucleotides are TGTGCCAGCAGCTCGTACAAGGAGTCCTACGAGCAGTACTTC. Residues: CASSSYKESYEQYF.